This T cell receptor (beta chain) was captured by sequencing in a study of CD8+CD57+ T cells in acquired aplastic anemia. General study points: Researchers report that around 29 CD8+ CDR3 sequences appeared in both patients and controls.

Individuals selected for sequencing had exhibited CD8+CD57+ cell expansion on flow cytometry. At blood sampling, none of the patients had yet received therapy. According to the study, genomic DNA was the template for TCR beta VDJ and CDR3 profiling. TCRdb fed the reads into MiXCR, producing one record per CDR3 protein. The profile covers 150,000 to 200,000 distinct CDR3 sequences, with approximately 48% appearing a single time and roughly 1.8% taken by the ten largest. This clonotype was picked up many times. What it binds is not known. Germline trimming cut 3 bases from V and 6 bases from J; bases unmatched to any gene: 4. This CDR3 contains 13 residues. Germline CDR1 and CDR2: SGHKS and YYEKEE (reference sequence).

This receptor was taken from a human donor with aplastic anemia. Sequencing input: sorted CD4+, CD8+, or CD8+CD57+ T cells (not recorded which) from PBMCs. This chain connects TRBV5-5 to TRBJ1-1, with 8 bases that match TRBD1. The CDR3 region is CASSWTGKAEAFF. In DNA form, the CDR3 reads TGTGCCAGCAGCTGGACAGGGAAGGCTGAAGCTTTCTTT. Full variable domain (rest looked up from reference TRBV5-5 and TRBJ1-1): DAGVTQSPTHLIKTRGQQVTLRCSPISGHKSVSWYQQVLGQGPQFIFQYYEKEERGRGNFPDRFSARQFPNYSSELNVNALLLGDSALYLCASSWTGKAEAFFGQGTRLTVV.